This is a list of T cell receptor beta chains from one sample in a study of Tregs in tolerant kidney transplant recipients. Clones were read by immunoSEQ multiplex PCR, and TCRdb kept only the in-frame ones, dropping some. In the table there are roughly 45,000 clones, 91% of which are singletons. The sequencing input was Tregs from blood. The receptors stem from a human donor in good health. Each CDR3 is given without its conserved first and last residue. Fields, in order: V gene, CDR3 protein.

>TRBV21-1
ASSKELDYNNEQF
>TRBV19
ASRDRFNQPQH
>TRBV13
ASSLAQGNTGELF
>TRBV15
ATSRVKGYEQF
>TRBV7-2
ASSFSLGRVNSPLH
>TRBV9
ASSVSGLDTEAF
>TRBV7-9
ASSLRTGVVLNTGELF
>TRBV30
ASFSVGVSGKQF
>TRBV5-1
ASSLAPGAAEKNYGYT
>TRBV7-9
ASSLARTGGHNEQF
>TRBV27
ASSLFQPQH
>TRBV6-5
ASTRGTSNEQF
>TRBV10-3
AIREGKVTDTQY
>TRBV7-9
ASSLGRTGNYGYT
>TRBV14
ASSQVRPLDSRETQY
>TRBV7-9
ASTPPGLSNSNYGYT
>TRBV9
ASSLGYGNYEQY
>TRBV11-2
ASGKRQKYSGNTIY
>TRBV5-1
ASTPWGQDVDTQY
>TRBV30
AWRNTEAF
>TRBV6-6
ASRGTGADVTQY
>TRBV5-6
ASSYLSGITDTQY
>TRBV6-1
ASNPGRETQY
>TRBV2
ASSERGNTEAF
>TRBV5-4
ASSWDRGQGYT
>TRBV7-2
ASSLGGVVTPLH
>TRBV11-2
ASSSRDRASYEQY
>TRBV7-9
ASSLGADRRNT
>TRBV19
ASSEGGRGELF
>TRBV15
ATSRAGPFEQY
>TRBV6-6
ASRNRGGQPQH
>TRBV6-1
ASRTGVTDTQY
>TRBV6-6
ASSYFPGQGGSPLH
>TRBV5-1
ASSFGTGINYGYT
>TRBV21-1
ASSGARRVYEQY
>TRBV6-1
ASSERVGSSHEQY
>TRBV11-2
ASSLALYEQY
>TRBV5-1
ASSLVAGWNEKLF
>TRBV18
ASSPPGLSSSYEQY
>TRBV7-2
ASSLGLLAGSQF
>TRBV5-1
ASSLLGTGVNNEQF
>TRBV7-8
ASSYEPGQFNSPLH
>TRBV20-1
SARRGTEQY
>TRBV6-5
ASSSYRAGADTQY
>TRBV7-6
ASSWGTTQETQY
>TRBV7-9
ASAWTDNSPLH
>TRBV7-2
ASSYRDRGYQPQH
>TRBV7-9
ASSPLTNEQF
>TRBV5-1
ASSLAGMTRIGNTIY
>TRBV29-1
SVAWGLSQPQH